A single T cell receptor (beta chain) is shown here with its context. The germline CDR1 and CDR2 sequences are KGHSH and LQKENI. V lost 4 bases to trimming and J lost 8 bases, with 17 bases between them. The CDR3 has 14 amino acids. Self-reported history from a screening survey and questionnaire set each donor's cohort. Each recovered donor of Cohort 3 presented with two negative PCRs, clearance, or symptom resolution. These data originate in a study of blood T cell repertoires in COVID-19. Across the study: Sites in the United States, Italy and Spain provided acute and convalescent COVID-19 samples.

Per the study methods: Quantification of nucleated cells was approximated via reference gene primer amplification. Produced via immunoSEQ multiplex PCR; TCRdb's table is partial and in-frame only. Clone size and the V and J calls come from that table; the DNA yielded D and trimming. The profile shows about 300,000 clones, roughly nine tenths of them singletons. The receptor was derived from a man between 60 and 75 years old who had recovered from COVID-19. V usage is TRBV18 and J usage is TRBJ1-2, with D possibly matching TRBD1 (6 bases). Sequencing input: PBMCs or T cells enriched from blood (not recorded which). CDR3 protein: CASSQDSTSEGYTF. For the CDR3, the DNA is TGTGCCAGCTCACAGGACAGCACTTCGGAGGGCTACACCTTC.